The 24 T cell receptor beta chains below come from one sample, sequenced in a study of T cells in Graves' hyperthyroidism and ophthalmopathy. Amplification of TCR beta CDR3 regions used RNA as the template. The primer set for the first-round RT-PCR of the TCR CDR3 was HTBI. TCRdb re-analysed the multiplex PCR reads in MiXCR, keeping a single row per CDR3 protein. The sample holds around 350,000 distinct CDR3 sequences; approximately 13% are singletons and the top ten take around a tenth. The sample consisted of blood. These receptors originate from a woman between 18 and 29 years old with Graves' hyperthyroidism.

This clonotype was counted many times. The rearrangement joins TRBV25-1 to TRBJ2-7; D is perhaps TRBD2 (6 bases). Per the germline V gene, CDR1 is MGHDK and CDR2 is SYGVNS. V was shortened by 3 bases and J by 0 bases, with 18 bases between the two germline ends. CDR3 length equals 17 residues. In DNA form, the CDR3 reads TGTGCCAGCAGTGACGCGGGGCAGGGACCGATCTCCTACGAGCAGTACTTC. Amino acid sequence: CASSDAGQGPISYEQYF.

There are many counts of this clonotype. A single base separates this from a much larger clone, so it may be a read error. The CDR3, as DNA: TGTGCCAGCAGATTCTCCTACGAGCAGTACTTC. This translates into CASRFSYEQYF. V and J are TRBV28 and TRBJ2-7; D unclear. There are 11 residues in the CDR3. Trimming took off 6 bases at V and 0 bases at J, with 3 bases between the two ends. Looked up from germline, CDR1 is MDHEN and CDR2 is SYDVKM.

This rearrangement joins TRBV6-1 to TRBJ1-6, with 8 positions matching TRBD1. The ends lost 6 bases at V and 9 bases at J; junction bases unmatched: 10. The CDR3 totals 15 residues. Germline assignment: CDR1 MNHNS and CDR2 SASEGT. As DNA, the CDR3 is TGTGCCAGCAGGCCTAAAGGACAGGGAGTTTCACCCCTCCACTTT. Translation gives CASRPKGQGVSPLHF.

The rearrangement uses TRBV5-5 and TRBJ2-7, with TRBD1 identical over 10 bases. V shed 3 bases and J 6 bases; nucleotides not matched to a gene: 9. Germline CDR1 SGHKS, CDR2 YYEKEE (reference sequence). The CDR3 has 15 amino acids. CDR3 DNA sequence: TGTGCCAGCAGCTCCCCCGGGACAGGGGCGGGCGAGCAGTACTTC. This sequence encodes CASSSPGTGAGEQYF.

This clonotype was seen many times. CDR3 residues: CASSDYDLGHSYEQYF. The CDR3 coding sequence is TGTGCCAGCAGTGACTACGACTTAGGGCACTCCTACGAGCAGTACTTC. The chain couples TRBV2 to TRBJ2-7; D unresolved. From germline, CDR1 is SNHLY and CDR2 FYNNEI. CDR3 length: 16 amino acids. V lost 3 bases to trimming and J lost 0 bases, with 15 bases between them.

This clonotype was seen repeatedly, ten times or more. The chain recombines TRBV6-5 with TRBJ1-1; 7 bases are shared with TRBD1. V lost 2 bases and J lost 6; bases outside the gene matches: 3. This CDR3 has 13 amino acids. Germline V lookup: CDR1 MNHEY, CDR2 SVGAGI. CDR3 coding DNA: TGTGCCAGCAGTTACCCTGGACAGGCTGAAGCTTTCTTT. It translates to CASSYPGQAEAFF.

At least ten counts were recorded for this clonotype. The chain employs TRBV27 and TRBJ2-3; D possibly corresponds to TRBD2 (6 bases). V was trimmed by 0 bases and J by 5 bases, leaving 12 bases between them. Germline CDR1 MNHEY, CDR2 SMNVEV (reference sequence). The CDR3 contains 15 residues. CDR3 loop: CASSLSIVGGDTQYF. In DNA form, the CDR3 reads TGTGCCAGCAGTTTATCGATAGTCGGGGGAGATACGCAGTATTTT.

This clonotype was counted ten times or more. The chain is built from TRBV7-9 and TRBJ2-5, with unresolved D. The ends were cut back, 2 bases at V and 5 bases at J, with 9 bases in the middle. CDR3 length equals 13 residues. Germline CDR1 reads SEHNR; CDR2 reads FQNEAQ (reference sequence). The CDR3 reads CASSLRLSETQYF. The CDR3, as DNA: TGTGCCAGCAGCTTACGCCTTTCGGAGACCCAGTACTTC. Full variable domain (missing parts from reference TRBV7-9 and TRBJ2-5): DTGVSQNPRHKITKRGQNVTFRCDPISEHNRLYWYRQTLGQGPEFLTYFQNEAQLEKSRLLSDRFSAERPKGSFSTLEIQRTEQGDSAMYLCASSLRLSETQYFGPGTRLLVL.

This clonotype was recorded many times. The V gene is TRBV2, the J gene TRBJ2-4; 11 positions match TRBD2. Germline loops: CDR1 SNHLY, CDR2 FYNNEI. This CDR3 spans 14 amino acids. V gave up 11 bases and J gave up 9 bases; unmatched junction bases: 12. In DNA form, the CDR3 reads TGTGCCGGGGGGGAACTAGCGGGAGCTGGCATTCAGTACTTC. This codes for CAGGELAGAGIQYF.

This clonotype was seen repeatedly, ten times or more. The rearrangement links TRBV12-3 or TRBV12-4 to TRBJ2-7; D is possibly TRBD2 (6 bases). V was cut by 7 bases and J by 1 base, with 14 bases left in between. The CDR3 consists of 14 residues. The CDR3 nucleotides read TGTGCCAGCAACCGGGACTCCCTTTCCTACGAGCAGTACTTC. It translates to CASNRDSLSYEQYF.

The V gene is TRBV30, the J gene TRBJ2-5; 9 bases are a match to TRBD2. The V gene end was trimmed by 5 bases and the J gene end by 7 bases; junction bases not matched to a gene: 11. CDR3 length equals 14 residues. CDR1 GTSNPN and CDR2 SVGIG come from the germline V gene (reference sequence). The CDR3 protein is CAWGAGGSGVTQYF. In nucleotides, the CDR3 is TGTGCCTGGGGAGCGGGAGGTAGCGGAGTGACCCAGTACTTC.

CDR3 DNA sequence: TGTGCCAGCGGGGCTCTTTGGGATACGCAGTATTTT. Its translation is CASGALWDTQYF. The chain is built from TRBV19 and TRBJ2-3; the D gene could be TRBD1 or TRBD2 (5 bases each). Germline V CDR1 and CDR2: LNHDA, SQIVND (reference sequence). Trimming took 9 bases from V and 6 from J, leaving 13 bases between them. The CDR3 is 12 residues long.

This clonotype has at least ten counts. The V gene is TRBV5-1, the J gene TRBJ2-3; TRBD2 matches at 8 bases. The CDR3 totals 16 residues. Germline CDR1 is SGHRS and CDR2 is YFSETQ. V trimming: 1 base; J trimming: 0 bases; junction bases outside the gene matches: 4. CDR3 residues: CASSLTSGSSTDTQYF. CDR3 nucleotide sequence: TGCGCCAGCAGCTTGACTAGCGGATCTAGCACAGATACGCAGTATTTT.

This clonotype was seen repeatedly, ten times or more. The chain uses TRBV7-2 and TRBJ1-6; D possibly corresponds to TRBD1 (6 bases). Trimming left V 3 bases short and J 9 bases short, with 24 bases between. In germline, CDR1 is SGHTA, CDR2 FQGNSA. The CDR3 runs to 18 residues. As DNA, the CDR3 is TGTGCCAGCAGCTTTTCCTCCACATTAAGGGGGACGGGTTCACCCCTCCACTTT. Protein product: CASSFSSTLRGTGSPLHF.

This clonotype was picked up many times. The rearrangement joins TRBV5-5 to TRBJ1-4; TRBD1 might be the D (6 bases). V was pared by 3 bases and J by 7 bases, with 13 bases between. This CDR3 contains 14 residues. CDR1 is SGHKS and CDR2 is YYEKEE in the germline V gene (reference sequence). The CDR3 DNA follows: TGTGCCAGCAGCTCGTTGGGGGCCGGTGAAAAACTGTTTTTT. It yields the protein CASSSLGAGEKLFF.

This clonotype was seen a handful of times. The chain uses TRBV18 and TRBJ2-7; TRBD2 matches 7 bases. This CDR3 contains 16 residues. Germline CDR1 and CDR2: KGHSH and LQKENI. V shed 6 bases, J shed 1 base, and the junction held 12 bases outside the gene matches. CDR3 coding DNA: TGTGCCAGCTCGGGATCGGGACTACTAGTTTCCTACGAGCAGTACTTC. It encodes CASSGSGLLVSYEQYF. Complete variable domain (other parts from reference TRBV18 and TRBJ2-7): NAGVMQNPRHLVRRRGQEARLRCSPMKGHSHVYWYRQLPEEGLKFMVYLQKENIIDESGMPKERFSAEFPKEGPSILRIQQVVRGDSAAYFCASSGSGLLVSYEQYFGPGTRLTVT.

Here the CDR3 DNA reads TGTGCCATCAGCAAGTCGACAGGGGACCCCGGGGAGCTGTTTTTT. Amino acid sequence: CAISKSTGDPGELFF. V usage is TRBV10-3 and J usage is TRBJ2-2; 8 nucleotides align to TRBD1. Germline CDR1 is ENHRY and CDR2 is SYGVKD. The CDR3 has 15 residues. The trim removed 6 bases at V and 6 bases at J, leaving 9 bases unmatched.

J is TRBJ2-2 and V is TRBV20-1, with D unresolved. The CDR3 length is 12 residues. Germline CDR1 reads DFQATT; CDR2 reads SNEGSKA (reference sequence). Trimming cost V 2 bases and J 3 bases, with 4 bases left between them. The CDR3 is CSARPDTGELFF. In nucleotides, the CDR3 is TGCAGTGCTAGACCCGACACCGGGGAGCTGTTTTTT.

This clonotype showed up many times. Here the CDR3 reads CASSLGDRGITDTQYF. The CDR3 bases are TGCGCCAGCAGCTTGGGGGACAGGGGTATTACAGATACGCAGTATTTT. The chain recombines TRBV5-1 with TRBJ2-3; TRBD1 matches at 10 bases. Germline CDR1 is SGHRS and CDR2 is YFSETQ. The ends lost 0 bases at V and 3 bases at J; junction bases unmatched: 4. The CDR3 is 16 amino acids.

The chain recombines TRBV4-1 with TRBJ1-5, with D uncertain. V was cut by 0 bases and J by 6 bases, with 9 bases left in between. The V gene's germline CDR1 is MGHRA and CDR2 YSYEKL. The CDR3 consists of 14 residues. In nucleotides, the CDR3 is TGCGCCAGCAGCCAAGATACGGGTGGTCAGCCCCAGCATTTT. This encodes CASSQDTGGQPQHF.

CDR3 coding DNA: TGTGCCAGCAGCGGGCGGACAGGCTCCTACGAGCAGTACTTC. Amino acid sequence: CASSGRTGSYEQYF. The chain combines TRBV7-9 with TRBJ2-7; 7 positions match TRBD1. The junction had 4 bases not matched to a gene; V was cut back by 5 bases and J by 0 bases. Looked up from germline, CDR1 is SEHNR and CDR2 is FQNEAQ (reference sequence). This CDR3 region has 14 residues.

This clonotype was counted many times. The chain is built from TRBV20-1 and TRBJ2-7, with D uncertain. V lost 3 bases, J lost 2 bases, and 11 bases lay in between. The CDR3 covers 13 residues. CDR1 is DFQATT and CDR2 is SNEGSKA in the germline V gene (reference sequence). Here the CDR3 DNA reads TGCAGTGCTAGGCCCCCCAGAACCTACGAGCAGTACTTC. Amino acids: CSARPPRTYEQYF.

This clonotype was recorded many times. The chain recombines TRBV9 with TRBJ1-1; D gene ambiguous. This CDR3 is 15 amino acids long. CDR1 is SGDLS and CDR2 is YYNGEE in the germline V gene. The V end was cut by 4 bases, the J end by 1 base, with 14 bases between. The DNA of the CDR3 is TGTGCCAGCAGCCCCCTGCCAGGCCCGAACACTGAAGCTTTCTTT. Protein product: CASSPLPGPNTEAFF.

This clonotype has a count of ten or more. The V call is TRBV28, the J call TRBJ2-5, with 7 bases fitting TRBD1. The CDR3 is 16 residues long. Per germline, CDR1 MDHEN and CDR2 SYDVKM. The J segment lost 3 bases and the V segment lost 3 bases, leaving 10 bases of the junction unmatched. The CDR3 nucleotides are TGTGCCAGCAGTTTTAAAACAGGGGCTTCGGAAGAGACCCAGTACTTC. This gives the protein CASSFKTGASEETQYF.